The 19 T cell receptor beta chains presented below share a single source sample, sequenced in a study of shared clonotypes between healthy human individuals. Profiled with immunoSEQ multiplex PCR; TCRdb holds only in-frame clones, not every one. Here the sample spans approximately 2,000,000 clones, 90% to 95% being singletons. Naive CD8 cells lacked CD45RO, underwent positive selection for CCR7 and left out terminally differentiated effector memory CD45RA+ cells. Sequenced: naive CD8+ T cells from PBMCs. The receptors were gathered from a man between 18 and 29 years old in good health. Some clones in this sample may be carry-over from other donors' samples.

J is TRBJ2-3 and V is TRBV11-3; perhaps D is TRBD1 or TRBD2 (6 bases each). Trimming removed 8 bases from V and 2 bases from J, with 17 bases in between. Germline V lookup: CDR1 SGHNT, CDR2 YENEEA. The CDR3 covers 15 residues. CDR3 in amino acids: CASAVGGGHTDTQYF. CDR3 nucleotides: TGTGCCAGCGCCGTAGGGGGAGGTCACACAGATACGCAGTATTTT. The full variable domain, its missing parts supplied by reference TRBV11-3 and TRBJ2-3, is EAGVVQSPRYKIIEKKQPVAFWCNPISGHNTLYWYLQNLGQGPELLIRYENEEAVDDSQLPKDRFSAERLKGVDSTLKIQPAELGDSAVYLCASAVGGGHTDTQYFGPGTRLTVL.

Only one count was recorded for this clone. Additional DNA sequences in this sample encode the identical CDR3. Here the CDR3 DNA reads TGCAGTGCCAAACAGGGATACGAGCAGTACTTC. Its protein is CSAKQGYEQYF. The chain has TRBV20-1 and TRBJ2-7, with D possibly matching TRBD1 (6 bases). Trimming removed 6 bases from V and 4 bases from J, with 10 bases in between. From germline, CDR1 is DFQATT and CDR2 SNEGSKA (reference sequence). CDR3 length: 11 residues.

This chain connects TRBV5-1 to TRBJ2-7; possibly TRBD1 or TRBD2 for D (5 bases each). The V gene's germline CDR1 is SGHRS and CDR2 YFSETQ. This CDR3 is built from 17 residues. Trimming cost V 3 bases and J 0 bases, with 19 bases left between them. This chain's CDR3 is CASSSDPYGADSYEQYF. CDR3 DNA: TGCGCCAGCAGCTCTGACCCCTACGGGGCCGACTCCTACGAGCAGTACTTC.

The chain links TRBV6-7 to TRBJ2-3; 7 positions match TRBD1. TRBV6-7 is flagged as an ORF with uncertain function. CDR3 length: 15 residues. Trimming cost V 6 bases and J 0 bases; bases outside gene matches: 6. The CDR3 here is CASRPGQSSTDTQYF. Written as DNA, the CDR3 is TGTGCCAGCAGGCCGGGACAGTCTAGCACAGATACGCAGTATTTT.

V is TRBV6-5 and J is TRBJ2-2; either TRBD1 or TRBD2 may fit D (7 bases each). Between the trimmed V and J ends, which lost 8 bases and 6 bases, there was a span of 19 bases. The CDR3 runs to 15 residues. The germline V gene encodes CDR1 MNHEY and CDR2 SVGAGI. The CDR3 sequence: CASQARQGGAGELFF. CDR3 DNA: TGTGCCAGCCAGGCGAGACAGGGAGGGGCCGGGGAGCTGTTTTTT.

The V gene is TRBV5-1, the J gene TRBJ1-4; TRBD1 might be the D (6 bases). Deletions cut 5 bases from V and 4 bases from J, with 21 bases between. The CDR3 is made up of 17 amino acids. CDR1 is SGHRS, CDR2 YFSETQ, per germline. CDR3 protein: CASSLEFSTGVNEKLFF. Here the CDR3 DNA reads TGCGCCAGCAGTCTTGAATTTTCGACAGGCGTTAATGAAAAACTGTTTTTT.

The chain carries TRBV4-3 and TRBJ2-2; TRBD1 is a possible D gene (5 bases). In germline, CDR1 is LGHNA, CDR2 YSLEER. The CDR3 length is 15 residues. The V end lost 5 bases, the J end lost 1 base, and 11 bases lay between the germline ends. Here the CDR3 reads CASSIHRRNTGELFF. The CDR3 coding sequence is TGCGCCAGCAGCATTCACAGGAGGAACACCGGGGAGCTGTTTTTT.

The chain couples TRBV9 to TRBJ1-2; perhaps TRBD1 as D (5 bases). CDR3 length: 14 residues. V shed 4 bases and J shed 8 bases, with 18 bases lying between them. The germline V gene encodes CDR1 SGDLS and CDR2 YYNGEE. CDR3 residues: CASSPSPQGGGYTF. In DNA form, the CDR3 reads TGTGCCAGCAGCCCCTCCCCCCAGGGAGGGGGCTACACCTTC.

The rearrangement links TRBV5-6 to TRBJ2-1; D unresolved. The CDR3 is 12 residues long. The germline V gene encodes CDR1 SGHDT and CDR2 YYEEEE. V lost 1 base and J 8 bases, leaving 7 bases between the germline ends. This chain's CDR3 is CASSLTGDEQFF. DNA of the CDR3: TGTGCCAGCAGCTTGACCGGCGATGAGCAGTTCTTC.

The genes are TRBV5-5 and TRBJ2-7; 12 nucleotides match TRBD1. V dropped 7 bases and J dropped 6; count of bases not matched to a gene: 8. CDR3 length: 14 amino acids. The germline gives CDR1 SGHKS, CDR2 YYEKEE (reference sequence). CDR3 sequence: CASSGGQGAFEQYF. Written as DNA, the CDR3 is TGTGCCAGCTCCGGGGGACAGGGGGCATTCGAGCAGTACTTC.

J is TRBJ2-3 and V is TRBV2, with 13 bases that match TRBD2. V shed 3 bases and J 2 bases; nucleotides not matched to a gene: 8. Germline V CDR1 and CDR2: SNHLY, FYNNEI. The CDR3 is made up of 18 amino acids. CDR3 amino acids: CASSEGLAGLGYTDTQYF. CDR3 sequence (DNA): TGTGCCAGCAGTGAGGGACTAGCGGGATTGGGATACACAGATACGCAGTATTTT. The variable domain in full, with the rest retrieved from reference TRBV2 and TRBJ2-3, is EPEVTQTPSHQVTQMGQEVILRCVPISNHLYFYWYRQILGQKVEFLVSFYNNEISEKSEIFDDQFSVERPDGSNFTLKIRSTKLEDSAMYFCASSEGLAGLGYTDTQYFGPGTRLTVL.

Points on this clone: Additional DNA sequences in this sample encode the identical CDR3. The chain employs TRBV19 and TRBJ2-3; D is ambiguous. The CDR3 runs 13 residues. Trimming took off 5 bases at V and 1 base at J, with 7 bases between the two ends. CDR1 LNHDA and CDR2 SQIVND come from the germline V gene (reference sequence). The CDR3 loop reads CASSPRGTDTQYF. In nucleotides, the CDR3 is TGTGCCAGTAGTCCTCGGGGCACAGATACGCAGTATTTT.

The J gene is TRBJ1-1, the V gene TRBV7-9; a possible D gene is TRBD1 (6 bases). The CDR3 extends over 15 amino acids. CDR1 is SEHNR and CDR2 is FQNEAQ in the germline V gene (reference sequence). V was pared by 1 base and J by 7 bases, with 16 bases between. The CDR3 is CASSLVRGAENEAFF. DNA of the CDR3: TGTGCCAGCAGCTTAGTCAGGGGCGCAGAGAATGAAGCTTTCTTT.

J is TRBJ1-3 and V is TRBV29-1; TRBD1 might be the D (6 bases). The germline CDR1 and CDR2 sequences are SQVTM and ANQGSEA. CDR3 length equals 14 residues. V was clipped by 1 base and J by 3 bases, with 10 bases between them. The CDR3 nucleotides read TGCAGCGTTGAAGGGGGGGCAGTTGGAAACACCATATATTTT. Protein: CSVEGGAVGNTIYF.

The rearrangement joins TRBV4-1 to TRBJ2-7; no reliable D call. Germline assignment: CDR1 MGHRA and CDR2 YSYEKL. The CDR3 extends over 15 amino acids. Trimming shortened V by 0 bases and J by 2 bases, and 11 bases separated the two germline ends. CDR3 nucleotide sequence: TGCGCCAGCAGCCAAGAAGGCCTACCGACCTACGAGCAGTACTTC. It yields the protein CASSQEGLPTYEQYF.

This chain joins TRBV13 and TRBJ1-1, with D maybe TRBD1 (6 bases). Trimming removed 2 bases at V and 4 bases at J, with 20 bases between. This CDR3 has 17 residues. The V gene's germline CDR1 is PRHDT and CDR2 FYEKMQ (reference sequence). The DNA of the CDR3 is TGTGCCAGCAGCTTACCCCCGGGGTGGGGGGCTGGCACTGAAGCTTTCTTT. Residues: CASSLPPGWGAGTEAFF.

The chain joins TRBV15 to TRBJ2-7; weak D call: TRBD1 (7 bases). Germline V lookup: CDR1 LNHNV, CDR2 YYDKDF (reference sequence). The V end lost 8 bases, the J end lost 4 bases, and 15 bases lay between the germline ends. The CDR3 is 13 residues long. The CDR3 coding sequence is TGTGCCACCGCGGCGGGACAGAGATACGAGCAGTACTTC. It encodes CATAAGQRYEQYF.

V is TRBV19 and J is TRBJ2-2; D ambiguous. Germline CDR1 reads LNHDA; CDR2 reads SQIVND (reference sequence). The CDR3 is 13 amino acids. V lost 3 bases and J lost 5, with 7 bases in between. CDR3 sequence (DNA): TGTGCCAGTAGTATGACCCTGACCGGGGAGCTGTTTTTT. As protein: CASSMTLTGELFF.

This clone was observed once. The chain is built from TRBV7-6 and TRBJ1-3, with TRBD1 identical over 7 bases. V shed 5 bases, J shed 0 bases, and the junction held 19 bases outside the gene matches. The CDR3 is made up of 20 amino acids. The germline gives CDR1 SGHVS, CDR2 FNYEAQ. The CDR3 loop is CASSPRPLAGTASSGNTIYF. CDR3 DNA: TGTGCCAGCAGCCCCCGTCCGTTGGCCGGGACAGCGAGCTCTGGAAACACCATATATTTT.